Listed below are T cell receptor beta chains from one sample, sequenced in a study of regulatory T cells in long-lasting Graves disease. Each CDR3 protein is one row after TCRdb ran MiXCR on the multiplex PCR reads. The table shows roughly 420,000 distinct CDR3 sequences, with roughly 15% occurring only once. These data are also associated with another study on T cells in Graves' hyperthyroidism and ophthalmopathy.

The material sequenced was peripheral blood mononuclear cells (PBMCs), taken at new diagnosis, from a patient treated with antithyroid drugs. The source of these receptors is a woman in her twenties or thirties with Graves disease. Each CDR3 is given with its conserved first and last residue.

v_call	j_call	cdr3_aa
TRBV12-3/TRBV12-4	-	CASSFGRGFQYF
TRBV10-3	TRBJ2-1	CATRDRVYNEQFF
TRBV18	TRBJ2-7	CASSPMRGQYF
TRBV6-2/TRBV6-3	TRBJ2-1	CASSYKRVPSYNEQFF
TRBV14	TRBJ2-7	CASSLWTAVDEQYF
TRBV7-8	TRBJ2-1	CASSPLKRLSYNEQFF
TRBV12-3/TRBV12-4	TRBJ2-1	CASSSATGDNEQFF
TRBV11-2	TRBJ1-1	CASSWGRGRVTEAFF
TRBV6-2/TRBV6-3	TRBJ2-1	CASTVTGGTEQFF
TRBV24-1	TRBJ1-5	CATSDRTEGGQPQHF
TRBV3-1	TRBJ1-6	CASSQAGRTGWYSPLHF
TRBV6-2/TRBV6-3	TRBJ1-5	CASRRGGTNQPQHF
TRBV20-1	TRBJ2-7	CSARDTSSEQYF
TRBV7-2	TRBJ2-7	CASSLDPAGGPGQYF
TRBV19	TRBJ2-7	CASSRTGRSYEQYF
TRBV28	TRBJ2-2	CASSFLVHSGRANTGELFF
TRBV19	TRBJ2-1	CASVGLAGAGYNEQFF
TRBV6-5	TRBJ1-1	CASSYLSDTEAFF
TRBV6-5	TRBJ2-1	CASSYSQRTSGRPLHNEQFF
TRBV6-1	TRBJ2-1	CASEETTYNEQFF
TRBV28	TRBJ2-1	CASSSGGAEQFF
TRBV20-1	TRBJ1-1	CSAPDGGGQEAFF
TRBV28	TRBJ2-1	CASSFFGSNEQFF
TRBV12-3/TRBV12-4	TRBJ2-5	CASRSLMGETQYF
TRBV28	TRBJ2-5	CASSHKSIRGETQYF
TRBV29-1	TRBJ1-2	CSVGAKNYGYTF
TRBV6-1	TRBJ1-5	CASSRTGTGAGNQPQHF
TRBV18	TRBJ2-7	CASSRDRVYEPYF
TRBV7-2	TRBJ2-1	CASSLVWSSYNEQFF
TRBV27	TRBJ2-2	CASRPLGVAGELFF
TRBV4-1	TRBJ2-1	CASSETSVQADNEQFF
TRBV28	TRBJ2-7	CASTTGGNSEQYF
TRBV20-1	TRBJ1-5	CSASSGTRSQPQHF
TRBV10-3	TRBJ2-1	CAISSLHPIPSPFNEQFF
TRBV11-2	TRBJ2-1	CASSPSSSRNEQFF
TRBV10-1	TRBJ2-3	CASKEVFRVVCDTQYF
TRBV27	TRBJ2-1	CASSPHLTYNEQFF
TRBV20-1	TRBJ2-7	CSATILPPGRIYEQYF
TRBV15	TRBJ1-5	CATSKSGNSNQPQHF
TRBV9	TRBJ1-2	CASSGGNRAYGYTF
TRBV18	TRBJ1-1	CASSPPNRVNTEAFF
TRBV7-8	TRBJ2-6	CASSPPNSGANVLTF
TRBV11-2	TRBJ2-1	CASSQSLVGLHNEQFF
TRBV18	TRBJ2-7	CASSPPTAYYEQYF
TRBV27	TRBJ1-6	CASMAQGHSPLHF
TRBV5-4	-	CASSLAVSSETQYF
TRBV27	TRBJ2-7	CASGVNEQYF
TRBV14	TRBJ2-1	CASSDARNEQFF
TRBV5-4	TRBJ1-3	CASTLDLSGNTIYF
TRBV7-2	-	CASSIRLWDEQFF
TRBV27	TRBJ2-3	CASSSPLDSGGADTQYF
TRBV20-1	TRBJ2-7	CSASPTGSTYEQYF
TRBV7-9	TRBJ2-1	CASSPRKTGSYNEQFF
TRBV12-3/TRBV12-4	TRBJ1-6	CASRGTGGGSPLHF